This T cell receptor (beta chain) was documented in a study of blood T cell repertoires in COVID-19. Method: immunoSEQ multiplex PCR; TCRdb's copy keeps in-frame clones and lacks some. The data show hundreds of thousands of clones, with roughly 85% seen just once and 10% to 15% held by the top ten. The ends were cut back, 2 bases at V and 5 bases at J, with 9 bases in the middle. The CDR3 has 14 residues. CDR1 and CDR2 from the germline V gene are LNHDA and SQIVND (reference sequence). This clonotype was sampled from a human donor in a cohort sampled during active COVID-19. V is TRBV19 and J is TRBJ2-2; possible D gene TRBD1, 6 bases. The specimen sequenced was peripheral blood. CDR3 sequence: CASSIRGNTGELFF. The CDR3 nucleotides are TGTGCCAGTAGTATAAGGGGGAATACCGGGGAGCTGTTTTTT.